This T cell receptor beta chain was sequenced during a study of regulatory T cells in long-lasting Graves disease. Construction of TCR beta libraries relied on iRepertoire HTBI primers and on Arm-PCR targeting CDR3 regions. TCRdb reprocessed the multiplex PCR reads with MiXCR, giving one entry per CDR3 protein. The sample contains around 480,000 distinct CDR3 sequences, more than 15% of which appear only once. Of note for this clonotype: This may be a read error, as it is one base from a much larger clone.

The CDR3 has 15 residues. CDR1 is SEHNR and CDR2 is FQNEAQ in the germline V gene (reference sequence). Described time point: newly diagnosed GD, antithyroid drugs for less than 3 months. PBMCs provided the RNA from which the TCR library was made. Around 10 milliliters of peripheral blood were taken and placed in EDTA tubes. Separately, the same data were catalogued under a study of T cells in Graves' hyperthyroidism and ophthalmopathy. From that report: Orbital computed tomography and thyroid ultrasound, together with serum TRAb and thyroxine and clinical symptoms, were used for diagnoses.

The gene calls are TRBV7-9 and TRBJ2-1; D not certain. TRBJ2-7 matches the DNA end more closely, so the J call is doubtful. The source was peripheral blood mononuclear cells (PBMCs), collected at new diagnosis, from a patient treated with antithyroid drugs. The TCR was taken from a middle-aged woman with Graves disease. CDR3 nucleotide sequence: TGTGCCAGCAGCTTAGTGGGTCCAAGCGCGGAGGAGCAGTACTTC. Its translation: CASSLVGPSAEEQYF.